This TCR beta chain was observed in a study of Graves' ophthalmopathy and Graves' hyperthyroidism. Looking at the study overall: Peripheral blood collection took place at initial diagnosis, before any treatment.

This CDR3 contains 13 residues. Germline loops: CDR1 MNHNS, CDR2 SASEGT. Trimming removed 6 bases at V and 7 bases at J, with 13 bases between. Amplified material comprised TCR beta CDR3 regions derived from RNA transcripts. First-round RT-PCR employed HTBI primers, with a second-round multiplex PCR after it. TCRdb redid the calling of the multiplex PCR reads with MiXCR, one entry per CDR3 protein. The sample has hundreds of thousands of distinct CDR3 sequences, around 20% seen once; the top ten hold roughly 3.2%. The study excluded patients with other autoimmune diseases, uncontrolled infections, pregnancy or lactation. A volume of 10 ml of fresh peripheral blood supplied the PBMCs.

Sequencing used peripheral blood. This chain uses TRBV6-1 with TRBJ1-5; D uncertain. The TCR was taken from a woman under 30 with stable Graves' hyperthyroidism. CDR3 sequence reads: CASSSEVGQPQHF. The CDR3 DNA follows: TGTGCCAGCAGCTCCGAAGTCGGGCAGCCCCAGCATTTT.